Sequencing of this T cell receptor beta chain was carried out in a study of CD8+ T cells in alopecia areata. Treatment denoted: oral pan-JAK inhibitor, 5-10 mg twice daily. Investigators isolated RNA and reverse transcribed it into cDNA to act as the sequencing template. Sequenced by immunoSEQ multiplex PCR; TCRdb stores in-frame clones only, minus some. The table includes about 110,000 clones, about 83% detected once. This CDR3 contains 14 residues. Germline CDR1 MGHDK, CDR2 SYGVNS. The V gene end was trimmed by 6 bases and the J gene end by 0 bases; junction bases not matched to a gene: 3. The rearrangement joins TRBV25-1 to TRBJ1-1; 8 bases map to TRBD1. The receptor's source is a human donor with alopecia areata. The sequences come from CD8+ T cells sorted from blood, collected at week 24, from a patient treated with tofacitinib. The CDR3 loop reads CASSRTGLNTEAFF. The CDR3 bases are TGTGCCAGCAGCCGGACAGGGCTGAACACTGAAGCTTTCTTT.